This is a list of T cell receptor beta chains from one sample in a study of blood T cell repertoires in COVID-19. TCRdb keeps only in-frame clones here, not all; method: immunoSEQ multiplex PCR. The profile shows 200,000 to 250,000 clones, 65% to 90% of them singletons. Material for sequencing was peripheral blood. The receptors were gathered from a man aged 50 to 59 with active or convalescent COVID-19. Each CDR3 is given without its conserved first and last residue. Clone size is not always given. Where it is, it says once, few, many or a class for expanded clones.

CDR3: ATSRDVGSSYEQY
size: NA
J: TRBJ2-7
V: TRBV15

CDR3: ASSEARVEAF
size: NA
J: TRBJ1-1
V: TRBV2

CDR3: ASSQDWGLTYGYT
size: NA
J: TRBJ1-2
V: TRBV4-3

CDR3: ASSRQGGWGAHEQY
size: NA
J: TRBJ2-7
V: TRBV6-6

CDR3: ASSLQNQPQH
size: NA
J: TRBJ1-5
V: TRBV18

CDR3: ASSWDSSYGYT
size: NA
J: TRBJ1-2
V: TRBV7-2

CDR3: ASSRNPLGQGTYEQY
size: NA
J: TRBJ2-7
V: TRBV4-1

CDR3: ASSPIGGMGLSYNEQF
size: once
J: TRBJ2-1
V: TRBV4-1

CDR3: ASSPQGVGSKQPQH
size: NA
J: TRBJ1-5
V: TRBV3-1/TRBV3-2

CDR3: ASSLGGGQNQETQY
size: NA
J: TRBJ2-5
V: TRBV5-4

CDR3: ASSPQGALDEQY
size: NA
J: TRBJ2-7
V: TRBV18

CDR3: ASSPKQGREKLF
size: NA
J: TRBJ1-4
V: TRBV4-3

CDR3: ASSSFYNEQF
size: NA
J: TRBJ2-1
V: TRBV28

CDR3: ASSSLPSGGGETQY
size: few
J: TRBJ2-5
V: TRBV7-2

CDR3: ASQDRNYGYT
size: once
J: TRBJ1-2
V: TRBV28

CDR3: ASSFGQDRETQY
size: NA
J: TRBJ2-5
V: TRBV5-4

CDR3: ASSQDGQAGVRDTQY
size: NA
J: TRBJ2-3
V: TRBV3-1/TRBV3-2

CDR3: ATSDPSGQGRNEQF
size: NA
J: TRBJ2-1
V: TRBV24-1

CDR3: ASSLEGTRFGNTGELF
size: NA
J: TRBJ2-2
V: TRBV5-6

CDR3: ASSAGTERREKLF
size: NA
J: TRBJ1-4
V: TRBV4-1